The 29 T cell receptor beta chains reported below all come from one sample, sequenced in a study of Ad26.COV2.S vaccination and SARS-CoV-2 variants. Clones were sequenced by immunoSEQ multiplex PCR, and TCRdb holds only the in-frame ones, with some missing. The data show around 240,000 clones, with 70% to 90% seen just once and about 10% held by the top ten. Indicated treatment: over 15 received Ad26.COV2.S at low or high dose, single or two shots; about 5 received placebo; per-sample allocation not given. All samples were drawn on day 63, counting from the first vaccine or placebo injection. Sequences were derived from peripheral blood, sampled in a trial of Ad26.COV2.S vaccine versus placebo. Every receptor here comes from a person between 18 and 65 years old who received the Ad26.COV2.S COVID-19 vaccine or a placebo.

This chain uses TRBV7-2 with TRBJ1-2; no reliable D call. The germline gives CDR1 SGHTA, CDR2 FQGNSA. V was cut by 1 base and J by 8 bases, with 14 bases left in between. The CDR3 length is 14 residues. CDR3 residues: CASSLDKRVGGYTF. For the CDR3, the DNA is TGTGCCAGCAGCTTAGATAAGCGAGTGGGCGGCTACACCTTC.

The chain uses TRBV2 and TRBJ2-3; weak D call: TRBD1 (6 bases). Trimming removed 4 bases from V and 0 bases from J, with 14 bases in between. The V gene's germline CDR1 is SNHLY and CDR2 FYNNEI. CDR3 length: 16 residues. CDR3 sequence reads: CASSASTGASTDTQYF. In DNA, the CDR3 is TGTGCCAGCAGTGCTTCGACAGGTGCTAGCACAGATACGCAGTATTTT.

This clone was seen a single time. The chain joins TRBV7-2 to TRBJ1-1; D perhaps matches TRBD1 (5 bases). The CDR3 length is 17 residues. V was trimmed by 7 bases and J by 0 bases, leaving 21 bases between them. Germline-derived CDR1 and CDR2 are SGHTA and FQGNSA. The CDR3 DNA is TGTGCCAGCACCACCGGGGGGAGGATGGGACTGAACACTGAAGCTTTCTTT. This codes for CASTTGGRMGLNTEAFF.

This sequence joins TRBV18 and TRBJ1-6, with a possible D match to TRBD1 (6 bases). Germline values: CDR1 KGHSH, CDR2 LQKENI. This CDR3 has 16 residues. Trimming removed 3 bases at V and 5 bases at J, with 14 bases between. In DNA, the CDR3 is TGTGCCAGCTCACCGCGTGAAGGGGGTAATAATTCACCCCTCCACTTT. This sequence encodes CASSPREGGNNSPLHF.

This clone was found once. The rearrangement links TRBV10-3 to TRBJ2-2; 10 bases are shared with TRBD1. V gave up 4 bases and J gave up 8 bases; unmatched junction bases: 7. Per germline, CDR1 ENHRY and CDR2 SYGVKD. This CDR3 spans 15 amino acids. In DNA, the CDR3 is TGTGCCATCAGTGGGGGACAGGGGACCCCGGGGGAGCTGTTTTTT. Encoded protein: CAISGGQGTPGELFF.

The CDR3 here is CASSVGPVEQFF. CDR3 bases: TGTGCCAGCAGCGTAGGCCCAGTCGAGCAGTTCTTC. The chain links TRBV9 to TRBJ2-1; no definite D call. Germline CDR1 is SGDLS and CDR2 is YYNGEE. Between the trimmed V and J ends, which lost 0 bases and 10 bases, there was a span of 8 bases. The CDR3 runs to 12 residues.

V is TRBV2 and J is TRBJ2-7; 8 bases map to TRBD1. Germline V gene sequence: CDR1 SNHLY, CDR2 FYNNEI. This CDR3 is built from 12 residues. Unmatched junction bases numbered 6, after V lost 4 bases and J lost 10 bases. This CDR3 is CASSVQGARQYF. In DNA form, the CDR3 reads TGTGCCAGCAGTGTGCAGGGGGCGCGCCAGTACTTC.

The genes are TRBV9 and TRBJ2-2, with no clear D. CDR3 length: 16 residues. V was trimmed by 2 bases and J by 2 bases, leaving 13 bases between them. Germline V gives CDR1 SGDLS, CDR2 YYNGEE. The CDR3 here is CASSVFQALNTGELFF. The CDR3, as DNA: TGTGCCAGCAGCGTTTTTCAGGCACTAAACACCGGGGAGCTGTTTTTT.

This sequence joins TRBV9 and TRBJ2-3; 9 nucleotides match TRBD2. Germline CDR1 is SGDLS and CDR2 is YYNGEE. V was clipped by 0 bases and J by 2 bases; unmatched bases: 4. The CDR3 totals 16 residues. CDR3 sequence (DNA): TGTGCCAGCAGCGTAGCCGCTAGCGGGAACACAGATACGCAGTATTTT. It specifies CASSVAASGNTDTQYF.

The rearrangement links TRBV19 to TRBJ2-2; the D gene is possibly TRBD1 (6 bases). The germline V and J ends were trimmed by 5 bases and 3 bases, with 10 bases remaining between them. Germline-derived CDR1 and CDR2 are LNHDA and SQIVND (reference sequence). There are 14 residues in the CDR3. Here the CDR3 reads CASSSQGYTGELFF. The CDR3 DNA reads as TGTGCCAGTAGTTCGCAGGGGTACACCGGGGAGCTGTTTTTT.

V usage is TRBV30 and J usage is TRBJ1-5; D ambiguous. The CDR3 is made up of 15 amino acids. The germline V gene has CDR1 GTSNPN and CDR2 SVGIG (reference sequence). V lost 1 base to trimming and J lost 2 bases, with 12 bases between them. The CDR3 protein is CAWSEGTFGNQPQHF. The CDR3, as DNA: TGTGCCTGGAGTGAGGGAACATTCGGCAATCAGCCCCAGCATTTT.

The chain employs TRBV4-1 and TRBJ2-3; 9 bases match TRBD1. The J segment lost 4 bases and the V segment lost 0 bases, leaving 8 bases of the junction unmatched. The germline gives CDR1 MGHRA, CDR2 YSYEKL. The CDR3 is made up of 17 amino acids. This CDR3 reads CASSQDAWGQGSDTQYF. For the CDR3, the DNA is TGCGCCAGCAGCCAAGATGCCTGGGGACAGGGATCAGATACGCAGTATTTT.

The CDR3 sequence is CASSLDLRQKGTEAFF. The CDR3 DNA is TGTGCCAGCAGCTTGGATCTCAGACAGAAGGGAACTGAAGCTTTCTTT. The rearrangement links TRBV5-4 to TRBJ1-1, with D maybe TRBD1 (5 bases). Deletions cut 0 bases from V and 5 bases from J, with 17 bases between. The CDR3 loop spans 16 amino acids. CDR1 is SGHNT and CDR2 is YYREEE in the germline V gene (reference sequence).

The chain is built from TRBV5-6 and TRBJ1-6, with D perhaps TRBD1 (5 bases). CDR1 is SGHDT, CDR2 YYEEEE, per germline. The CDR3 contains 14 residues. The V end lost 2 bases, the J end lost 14 bases, and 17 bases lay between the germline ends. Here the CDR3 reads CASSFRDGRRALHF. DNA for the CDR3: TGTGCCAGCAGCTTCCGGGACGGCAGGCGGGCCCTCCACTTT.

The chain couples TRBV30 to TRBJ1-1; D is possibly TRBD1 (5 bases). The germline CDR1 and CDR2 sequences are GTSNPN and SVGIG (reference sequence). The CDR3 consists of 11 residues. V was shortened by 5 bases and J by 6 bases, with 10 bases between the two germline ends. The CDR3 DNA reads TGTGCCTGGGGGGGGTTCTCTGAAGCTTTCTTT. It is translated as CAWGGFSEAFF. The full variable domain, its missing parts supplied by reference TRBV30 and TRBJ1-1, is SQTIHQWPATLVQPVGSPLSLECTVEGTSNPNLYWYRQAAGRGLQLLFYSVGIGQISSEVPQNLSASRPQDRQFILSSKKLLLSDSGFYLCAWGGFSEAFFGQGTRLTVV.

This clone was seen more than once but under ten times. The J gene is TRBJ1-3, the V gene TRBV15; possibly TRBD1 for D (6 bases). This CDR3 has 16 amino acids. CDR1 LNHNV and CDR2 YYDKDF come from the germline V gene (reference sequence). Trimming cost V 0 bases and J 2 bases, with 11 bases left between them. The CDR3 DNA reads as TGTGCCACCAGCAGAGATCACGCAGGGGCTGGAAACACCATATATTTT. The encoded protein is CATSRDHAGAGNTIYF.

The J gene is TRBJ2-1, the V gene TRBV29-1; 11 positions agree with TRBD2. V lost 4 bases and J lost 3; bases outside the gene matches: 5. The germline V gene has CDR1 SQVTM and CDR2 ANQGSEA. The CDR3 loop spans 15 amino acids. The CDR3 sequence: CSVAGLAGGYNEQFF. Written as DNA, the CDR3 is TGCAGCGTTGCCGGTCTAGCGGGGGGCTACAATGAGCAGTTCTTC.

The chain has TRBV5-5 and TRBJ2-3; no definite D call. The CDR3 runs 13 residues. Germline CDR1 and CDR2: SGHKS and YYEKEE (reference sequence). V was pared by 0 bases and J by 2 bases, with 4 bases between. The CDR3, as DNA: TGTGCCAGCAGCTTGGTGCCCACAGATACGCAGTATTTT. Translation: CASSLVPTDTQYF.

This clone was picked up one time. The V and J genes are TRBV24-1 and TRBJ2-7, with D possibly TRBD1 on 5 matching bases. Trimming removed 5 bases at V and 5 bases at J, with 18 bases between. CDR3 length: 15 residues. From germline, CDR1 is KGHDR and CDR2 SFDVKD. This CDR3 reads CATSVSEGATNEQYF. CDR3 nucleotides: TGTGCCACCAGTGTCTCGGAAGGGGCCACCAACGAGCAGTACTTC.

The gene calls are TRBV7-8 and TRBJ2-7; D gene ambiguous. The CDR3 is 14 residues long. Trimming pared 2 bases from V and 7 bases from J, leaving 15 bases between. In germline, CDR1 is SGHVS, CDR2 FQNEAQ. The CDR3 DNA sequence: TGTGCCAGCAGCTTATTCGCCGGGTTGGGGGAGCAGTACTTC. It is translated as CASSLFAGLGEQYF.

V and J are TRBV24-1 and TRBJ2-6, with D uncertain. Looked up from germline, CDR1 is KGHDR and CDR2 is SFDVKD. V shed 6 bases and J shed 0 bases, with 14 bases lying between them. This CDR3 has 17 amino acids. The DNA for the CDR3 is TGTGCCACCAGTAACCACCTGTACGGCTCTGGGGCCAACGTCCTGACTTTC. As protein: CATSNHLYGSGANVLTF.

V usage is TRBV5-4 and J usage is TRBJ1-6; 7 bases line up with TRBD1. The CDR3 contains 15 residues. Germline V gene lookup returns CDR1 SGHNT and CDR2 YYREEE (reference sequence). With V trimmed by 4 bases and J by 3 bases, 4 bases remained unmatched. The CDR3 reads CASSGGQFYNSPLHF. The DNA for the CDR3 is TGTGCCAGCAGCGGGGGACAGTTCTATAATTCACCCCTCCACTTT.

The V and J genes are TRBV30 and TRBJ2-7, with TRBD2 matching over 13 bases. The CDR3 has 15 residues. V lost 2 bases and J lost 5; bases outside the gene matches: 6. CDR1 is GTSNPN, CDR2 SVGIG, per germline (reference sequence). CDR3 nucleotides: TGTGCCTGGAGTCCGGGACTAGCGGGAAACAACGAGCAGTACTTC. Encoded protein: CAWSPGLAGNNEQYF.

V gene TRBV10-2 combines with J gene TRBJ2-1; D is unclear. The CDR3 length is 12 residues. CDR1 and CDR2 from the germline V gene are WSHSY and SAAADI. Trimming took 3 bases from V and 10 from J, leaving 10 bases between them. CDR3: CASSEQQSEQFF. In DNA, the CDR3 is TGCGCCAGCAGTGAACAGCAGAGCGAGCAGTTCTTC.

The chain combines TRBV11-2 with TRBJ2-2; 9 bases are shared with TRBD1. The V gene end was trimmed by 5 bases and the J gene end by 7 bases; junction bases not matched to a gene: 11. CDR1 and CDR2 from the germline V gene are SGHAT and FQNNGV. This CDR3 has 16 residues. The CDR3 nucleotides read TGTGCCAGCAGCGGTACACGACAGGGGGTAGGCGGGGAGCTGTTTTTT. This codes for CASSGTRQGVGGELFF.

CDR3 bases: TGTGCCAGCAGTGAAGGTTCAAAAAGAACGCATTCACCCCTCCACTTT. Its protein product is CASSEGSKRTHSPLHF. The rearrangement uses TRBV6-1 and TRBJ1-6; D gene unclear. CDR1 and CDR2 (germline): MNHNS, SASEGT. V was shortened by 1 base and J by 8 bases, with 15 bases between the two germline ends. This CDR3 has 16 residues.

This sequence joins TRBV7-2 and TRBJ2-1, with D perhaps TRBD1 (5 bases). V lost 4 bases and J lost 13, with 17 bases in between. Germline-derived CDR1 and CDR2 are SGHTA and FQGNSA. The CDR3 loop spans 13 amino acids. For the CDR3, the DNA is TGTGCCAGCAGCTCCCCCCCAGGGCAGGGTCAGTTCTTC. This gives the protein CASSSPPGQGQFF.

This chain joins TRBV28 and TRBJ2-2; D is tentatively TRBD1 or TRBD2 (5 bases each). The CDR3 totals 17 residues. Germline-derived CDR1 and CDR2 are MDHEN and SYDVKM. Trimming stripped 1 base from V and 2 bases from J, with 14 bases between. The chain's CDR3 is CASSLSRGPLNTGELFF. For the CDR3, the DNA is TGTGCCAGCAGTTTATCCCGGGGCCCCCTTAACACCGGGGAGCTGTTTTTT.

The V and J genes are TRBV3-1 (or the pseudogene TRBV3-2) and TRBJ2-2; D gene unclear. The CDR3 has 13 residues. Trimming took 7 bases from V and 6 from J, leaving 12 bases between them. Germline V CDR1 and CDR2: LGHDT, YNNKEL (reference sequence). The CDR3 here is CASKRTVAGELFF. The CDR3 nucleotides are TGTGCCAGCAAACGAACGGTCGCCGGGGAGCTGTTTTTT.